The T cell receptor (beta chain) under discussion was sequenced for a study of CD8+CD57+ T cells in acquired aplastic anemia. Study-level points and caveats: The same twenty-nine CD8+ CDR3 sequences occurred in patients and in controls.

Remarks on this clonotype: Its specificity is not known.

V was trimmed by 5 bases and J by 7 bases, leaving 11 bases between them. The CDR3 extends over 12 amino acids. The germline gives CDR1 SEHNR, CDR2 FQNEAQ (reference sequence). CDR3 and TCR beta VDJ profiling relied on genomic DNA as the template. In TCRdb, the reads were re-called with MiXCR into one record per CDR3 protein. The sample records more than 150,000 distinct CDR3 sequences, 48% being singletons. Patients chosen for sequencing had shown CD8+CD57+ cell expansion by flow cytometry. The sequence came from a human donor with aplastic anemia. The material sequenced was sorted CD4+, CD8+, or CD8+CD57+ T cells (not recorded which) from PBMCs. The J gene is TRBJ1-1, the V gene TRBV7-9, with D maybe TRBD1 (5 bases). The DNA of the CDR3 is TGTGCCAGCAGCCAACGACAGAATGAAGCTTTCTTT. This codes for CASSQRQNEAFF.